A single sample is the source of the 14 T cell receptor beta chains below, sequenced in a study of T-cell reconstitution after alpha-beta-depleted transplantation in children. Preparation of the TCRbeta library used unique molecular identifiers. TCRdb re-derived calls from the PCR reads in MiXCR, one entry per CDR3 protein. In the table there are 250,000 to 400,000 distinct CDR3 sequences, around 25% of which are singletons. Sequencing was performed on PBMCs, mostly from graft donor cells, taken 180 days after TCRalphabeta/CD19-depleted stem cell transplant. All receptors come from a male patient aged 10 to 17 who had a stem cell transplant for acute lymphoblastic leukemia, so the T cells may come from the graft donor.

This clonotype was seen a few times. The chain has TRBV20-1 and TRBJ2-3; 9 nucleotides align to TRBD2. The CDR3 is 16 residues long. The germline gives CDR1 DFQATT, CDR2 SNEGSKA (reference sequence). J gave up 3 bases and V 3 bases, and 10 bases lay outside the gene matches. CDR3 sequence: CSASDAGGPGTDTQYF. In DNA form, the CDR3 reads TGCAGTGCTAGTGATGCGGGAGGGCCTGGGACAGATACGCAGTATTTT.

V gene TRBV5-1 combines with J gene TRBJ1-5; TRBD1 matches at 8 bases. The trim removed 2 bases at V and 3 bases at J, leaving 4 bases unmatched. Per germline, CDR1 SGHRS and CDR2 YFSETQ. CDR3 length equals 15 residues. In DNA form, the CDR3 reads TGCGCCAGCAGCTTAACAGGGGGTGTCAATCAGCCCCAGCATTTT. Protein: CASSLTGGVNQPQHF.

CDR3 bases: TGTGCCAGCAGCTTAGTGGCGGCTACTAATCAGCCCCAGCATTTT. It encodes CASSLVAATNQPQHF. The chain recombines TRBV11-2 with TRBJ1-5, with no clear D. The CDR3 runs 15 residues. The germline V and J ends were trimmed by 1 base and 4 bases, with 11 bases remaining between them. From germline, CDR1 is SGHAT and CDR2 FQNNGV.

This clonotype was seen a handful of times. The chain combines TRBV7-2 with TRBJ2-1; 11 nucleotides align to TRBD2. V lost 0 bases, J lost 4 bases, and 5 bases stayed unmatched. The CDR3 is 17 amino acids. In germline, CDR1 is SGHTA, CDR2 FQGNSA. CDR3 loop: CASSLAWGTSGYNEQFF. Here the CDR3 DNA reads TGTGCCAGCAGCTTAGCGTGGGGGACTAGCGGTTACAATGAGCAGTTCTTC. The full variable domain, with the rest looked up from reference TRBV7-2 and TRBJ2-1, is GAGVSQSPSNKVTEKGKDVELRCDPISGHTALYWYRQSLGQGLEFLIYFQGNSAPDKSGLPSDRFSAERTGGSVSTLTIQRTQQEDSAVYLCASSLAWGTSGYNEQFFGPGTRLTVL.

This clonotype was recorded a few times. The chain combines TRBV2 with TRBJ2-5; 16 positions match TRBD2. Germline trimming cut 8 bases from V and 5 bases from J; bases unmatched to any gene: 11. This CDR3 has 17 amino acids. Germline-derived CDR1 and CDR2 are SNHLY and FYNNEI. CDR3 nucleotides: TGTGCCAGCGAATTCCGGGGACTAGCGGGAGGGAAGGAGACCCAGTACTTC. This gives the protein CASEFRGLAGGKETQYF.

This clonotype was detected a few times. The V gene is TRBV5-1, the J gene TRBJ2-1; no definite D call. CDR1 SGHRS and CDR2 YFSETQ come from the germline V gene. The V end lost 1 base, the J end lost 5 bases, and 10 bases lay between the germline ends. This CDR3 is built from 14 residues. The CDR3 coding sequence is TGCGCCAGCAGCTTGCCTAGGGCCCACAATGAGCAGTTCTTC. Amino acid sequence: CASSLPRAHNEQFF.

The rearrangement links TRBV12-3 or TRBV12-4 to TRBJ1-1; 9 bases map to TRBD1. The trim removed 7 bases at V and 3 bases at J, leaving 3 bases unmatched. The CDR3 has 13 amino acids. CDR3 bases: TGTGCCAGCATAGGACAGGGGTACACTGAAGCTTTCTTT. It specifies CASIGQGYTEAFF.

V is TRBV6-5 and J is TRBJ1-5; D is unclear. Between the trimmed V and J ends, which lost 2 bases and 0 bases, there was a span of 8 bases. The CDR3 length is 15 residues. CDR1 MNHEY and CDR2 SVGAGI come from the germline V gene. This chain's CDR3 is CASSYNSLSNQPQHF. In DNA form, the CDR3 reads TGTGCCAGCAGTTACAACAGTCTTAGCAATCAGCCCCAGCATTTT.

The rearrangement joins TRBV15 to TRBJ2-3; a weak D match, TRBD2 (5 bases). Germline CDR1 LNHNV, CDR2 YYDKDF (reference sequence). V was pared by 6 bases and J by 6 bases, with 13 bases between. The CDR3 has 13 residues. The DNA for the CDR3 is TGTGCCACCAGTTTCGAGGGCCGGGATACGCAGTATTTT. As protein: CATSFEGRDTQYF. The variable domain in full, completed from reference TRBV15 and TRBJ2-3, reads DAMVIQNPRYQVTQFGKPVTLSCSQTLNHNVMYWYQQKSSQAPKLLFHYYDKDFNNEADTPDNFQSRRPNTSFCFLDIRSPGLGDTAMYLCATSFEGRDTQYFGPGTRLTVL.

In this sample, this clonotype turned up a few times. This chain uses TRBV12-3 or TRBV12-4 with TRBJ2-1, with TRBD2 identical over 8 bases. The CDR3 extends over 15 amino acids. V lost 0 bases to trimming and J lost 8 bases; unmatched junction nucleotides: 6. The CDR3 DNA sequence: TGTGCCAGCAGTTTAGCGTCCAGCGGGAGTGATGAGCAGTTCTTC. As protein: CASSLASSGSDEQFF.

This sequence joins TRBV7-9 and TRBJ2-5, with 8 positions matching TRBD1. Germline CDR1 reads SEHNR; CDR2 reads FQNEAQ (reference sequence). The CDR3 contains 16 residues. Trimming at V came to 1 base and at J to 3 bases, leaving 7 bases not matched to a gene. CDR3 bases: TGTGCCAGCAGCTTAGTCCCCGGACAGGGTGAAGAGACCCAGTACTTC. It specifies CASSLVPGQGEETQYF.

This clonotype was detected only a few times. The chain has TRBV7-9 and TRBJ2-1; D gene unclear. The CDR3 has 17 residues. CDR1 is SEHNR and CDR2 is FQNEAQ in the germline V gene (reference sequence). V was clipped by 6 bases and J by 4 bases, with 22 bases between them. The CDR3 spells CASSQKKSRPSYNEQFF. The CDR3 region has the DNA TGTGCCAGCAGTCAAAAAAAATCGCGTCCAAGTTACAATGAGCAGTTCTTC.

This clonotype showed up just a few times. The J gene is TRBJ2-1, the V gene TRBV29-1; 14 nucleotides line up with TRBD2. The V segment lost 5 bases and the J segment 12 bases; nucleotides outside the gene matches: 24. CDR1 is SQVTM and CDR2 is ANQGSEA in the germline V gene. The CDR3 contains 19 residues. The CDR3, as DNA: TGCAGCGTTACTGGGACTAGCGGGAGCGGTTTTCTTCGGCCGGGGGTGCAGTTCTTC. Translating it yields CSVTGTSGSGFLRPGVQFF.

The V gene is TRBV12-3 or TRBV12-4, the J gene TRBJ2-5, with 9 bases aligning to TRBD1. The ends lost 2 bases at V and 1 base at J; junction bases unmatched: 8. CDR3 length: 17 residues. CDR3 loop: CASSLILWGQGQETQYF. CDR3 coding DNA: TGTGCCAGCAGTTTAATCCTTTGGGGACAGGGCCAAGAGACCCAGTACTTC.